The rows below give T cell receptor beta chains drawn from one sample of a study of cytomegalovirus exposure and HLA in healthy donors. Profiling relied on immunoSEQ multiplex PCR, and the TCRdb table lists in-frame clones only, not all of them. The sample shows some 180,000 clones, roughly 77% of them seen only once. The specimen sequenced was PBMCs. These receptors all come from a young woman in good health and CMV-seropositive. The CDR3 runs from the conserved cysteine through the conserved F or W. Each record gives: V gene, J gene, D gene, clone size, CDR3 protein, CDR3 DNA. D genes are given only for firm matches. Size values are once, few and many counts, or a class for expanded clones, and some rows have none.

TRBV25-1	TRBJ1-2	.	.	CASSESTVNYGYTF	TGTGCCAGCAGTGAGTCGACAGTAAACTATGGCTACACCTTC
TRBV11-3	TRBJ2-7	TRBD1	.	CASSLWGTGPYEQYF	TGTGCCAGCAGTCTATGGGGGACAGGGCCCTACGAGCAGTACTTC
TRBV5-1	TRBJ2-3	TRBD2	few	CASSLTSGDADTQYF	TGCGCCAGCAGCTTGACTAGCGGGGATGCAGATACGCAGTATTTT
TRBV4-2	TRBJ2-7	TRBD1	.	CASSQAAGQGTGEQYF	TGTGCCAGCAGCCAAGCGGCGGGACAGGGAACTGGTGAGCAGTACTTC
TRBV18	TRBJ1-3	.	.	CASSPDQAGNTIYF	TGTGCCAGCTCACCAGATCAGGCTGGAAACACCATATATTTT
TRBV28	TRBJ2-5	TRBD1	once	CASSSGQAQETQYF	TGTGCCAGCAGTTCGGGACAGGCCCAAGAGACCCAGTACTTC
TRBV11-3	TRBJ2-3	TRBD2	.	CASSLRAGRADTQYF	TGTGCCAGCAGCTTACGAGCGGGGAGGGCAGATACGCAGTATTTT
TRBV21-1	TRBJ2-1	.	.	CASRRGGYNEQFF	TGTGCCAGCAGACGGGGGGGCTACAATGAGCAGTTCTTC
TRBV5-5	TRBJ1-1	.	.	CASSRGHMNTEAFF	TGTGCCAGCAGTCGAGGACACATGAACACTGAAGCTTTCTTT
TRBV7-9	TRBJ2-7	TRBD1	once	CASSDPQGSAYEQYF	TGTGCCAGCAGCGATCCACAGGGGTCGGCCTACGAGCAGTACTTC
TRBV5-1	TRBJ2-1	.	.	CASSLGARYNEQFF	TGCGCCAGCAGCTTGGGTGCCAGGTACAATGAGCAGTTCTTC
TRBV5-4	TRBJ1-1	.	.	CASSLVQGNTEAFF	TGTGCCAGCAGCTTGGTTCAGGGAAACACTGAAGCTTTCTTT
TRBV7-9	TRBJ1-5	.	.	CASSLAGLNQPQHF	TGTGCCAGCAGCTTAGCGGGCCTCAATCAGCCCCAGCATTTT
TRBV10-3	TRBJ2-1	.	.	CAITTSSYNEQFF	TGTGCCATCACGACAAGCTCCTACAATGAGCAGTTCTTC
TRBV9	TRBJ1-3	.	.	CASSVVGGNTIYF	TGTGCCAGCAGCGTCGTCGGTGGAAACACCATATATTTT
TRBV7-7	TRBJ2-7	.	.	CASSLGESSYEQYF	TGTGCCAGCAGCCTTGGAGAGAGCTCCTACGAGCAGTACTTC
TRBV29-1	TRBJ2-2	TRBD1	.	CSLRGDRGRVGELFF	TGCAGCTTGAGGGGGGACAGGGGGCGGGTCGGGGAGCTGTTTTTT
TRBV4-1	TRBJ1-2	TRBD1	.	CASSQVPGQGSYGYTF	TGCGCCAGCAGCCAAGTTCCGGGACAGGGATCCTATGGCTACACCTTC
TRBV5-6	TRBJ1-2	.	few	CASSSDAGDYGYTF	TGTGCCAGCAGCTCTGATGCCGGAGACTATGGCTACACCTTC
TRBV11-3	TRBJ2-7	.	.	CASSMPSREKSAEQYF	TGTGCCAGCAGCATGCCCTCCCGGGAAAAGTCGGCCGAGCAGTACTTC
TRBV10-1	TRBJ2-5	TRBD2	.	CASSASGDGETQYF	TGCGCCAGCAGTGCTAGCGGGGATGGAGAGACCCAGTACTTC
TRBV30	TRBJ1-2	.	.	CAWSVTGGYTF	TGTGCCTGGAGTGTAACCGGGGGCTACACCTTC
TRBV11-2	TRBJ2-4	.	few	CASSLDDSRAKNIQYF	TGTGCCAGCAGCTTAGACGACAGCCGAGCCAAAAACATTCAGTACTTC
TRBV11-3	TRBJ2-7	.	.	CASSLDQIRPSYEQYF	TGTGCCAGCAGCTTAGATCAAATCAGGCCCTCCTACGAGCAGTACTTC
TRBV11-2	TRBJ2-7	.	.	CASTIYSYSYEQYF	TGTGCCAGCACTATCTACTCCTACTCCTACGAGCAGTACTTC
TRBV15	TRBJ2-3	TRBD2	.	CATSTTGGTDTQYF	TGTGCCACCAGCACCACGGGGGGGACAGATACGCAGTATTTT
TRBV7-2	TRBJ2-7	.	.	CASSLTVLYEQYF	TGTGCCAGCAGCTTGACAGTTTTATACGAGCAGTACTTC
TRBV9	TRBJ1-6	TRBD1	.	CASSDPLVPGQGPYNSPLHF	TGTGCCAGCAGCGATCCCCTGGTCCCGGGACAGGGTCCCTATAATTCACCCCTCCACTTT
TRBV4-3	TRBJ1-6	.	.	CASSQDSGGLSYNSPLHF	TGCGCCAGCAGCCAAGATTCGGGGGGGCTCTCCTATAATTCACCCCTCCACTTT
TRBV10-2	TRBJ1-1	TRBD1	.	CASSAPRQGGTEAFF	TGCGCCAGCAGTGCCCCTCGACAGGGTGGCACTGAAGCTTTCTTT
TRBV7-9	TRBJ2-1	.	.	CASSLGGVPYNEQFF	TGTGCCAGCAGCTTAGGCGGGGTGCCCTACAATGAGCAGTTCTTC
TRBV7-9	TRBJ1-3	TRBD1	.	CASSLARYRGLSGNTIYF	TGTGCCAGCAGCTTAGCGCGATACAGGGGGCTTTCTGGAAACACCATATATTTT
TRBV6-4	TRBJ1-5	.	.	CASSLFQPQHF	TGTGCCAGCAGTCTCTTCCAGCCCCAGCATTTT
TRBV19	TRBJ1-1	.	.	CASSMGGSNTEAFF	TGTGCCAGTAGTATGGGGGGATCGAACACTGAAGCTTTCTTT
TRBV2	TRBJ2-3	.	.	CASSPSPAQGPFTDTQYF	TGTGCCAGCAGTCCCTCCCCGGCGCAGGGCCCTTTCACAGATACGCAGTATTTT
TRBV10-3	TRBJ2-2	.	.	CAISSGQNTGELFF	TGTGCCATCAGTTCAGGACAGAACACCGGGGAGCTGTTTTTT
TRBV5-1	TRBJ1-1	.	once	CASSHRGSWGTEAFF	TGCGCCAGCAGCCATAGGGGCAGCTGGGGCACTGAAGCTTTCTTT
TRBV7-2	TRBJ1-3	.	.	CASSLALGDTIYF	TGTGCCAGCAGCTTAGCCCTCGGGGACACCATATATTTT
TRBV7-9	TRBJ2-3	.	.	CASSRTAGGTDTQYF	TGTGCCAGCAGTCGTACGGCAGGCGGGACAGATACGCAGTATTTT
TRBV7-2	TRBJ2-1	.	.	CASSLGGGRPNEQFF	TGTGCCAGCAGCTTAGGGGGGGGCCGTCCCAATGAGCAGTTCTTC
TRBV27	TRBJ2-5	TRBD2	.	CASGRLAGVTQETQYF	TGTGCCAGCGGGAGACTAGCGGGGGTCACCCAAGAGACCCAGTACTTC
TRBV10-3	TRBJ2-7	TRBD2	.	CAISVTSGGQSYEQYF	TGTGCCATCAGTGTGACTAGCGGGGGGCAATCCTACGAGCAGTACTTC
TRBV10-3	TRBJ1-1	.	.	CAISESVREAFF	TGTGCCATCAGTGAGTCAGTCAGGGAAGCTTTCTTT
TRBV11-2	TRBJ1-1	.	once	CASSRGRNTEAFF	TGTGCCAGCAGCCGAGGAAGGAACACTGAAGCTTTCTTT
TRBV11-1	TRBJ2-7	TRBD1	.	CASSLGWTDREYEQYF	TGTGCCAGCAGCTTAGGGTGGACAGACAGGGAGTACGAGCAGTACTTC
TRBV10-3	TRBJ2-1	.	.	CATLQPVSGNEQFF	TGTGCCACCCTACAGCCAGTCAGTGGGAATGAGCAGTTCTTC
TRBV28	TRBJ1-6	TRBD1	.	CASIPSTGDNSPLHF	TGTGCCAGCATCCCGTCGACAGGGGATAATTCACCCCTCCACTTT
TRBV7-9	TRBJ2-1	TRBD1	.	CASSPRDSAYNEQFF	TGTGCCAGCAGTCCCCGGGACAGTGCTTACAATGAGCAGTTCTTC
TRBV5-6	TRBJ1-3	.	few	CASSTAPGAGNTIYF	TGTGCCAGCAGCACCGCCCCGGGTGCAGGAAACACCATATATTTT
TRBV9	TRBJ2-7	.	.	CASSVEGGVGPYEQYF	TGTGCCAGCAGCGTAGAAGGGGGGGTAGGTCCCTACGAGCAGTACTTC
TRBV19	TRBJ2-7	TRBD1	once	CASTPAGQGLSYEQYF	TGTGCCAGTACTCCGGCGGGACAGGGGCTTTCCTACGAGCAGTACTTC
TRBV6-5	TRBJ2-5	.	.	CASKEGFVETQYF	TGTGCCAGCAAGGAGGGGTTTGTTGAGACCCAGTACTTC
TRBV18	TRBJ1-6	.	once	CASSSMSPGSGTILALHF	TGTGCCAGCTCATCGATGTCCCCGGGGAGTGGGACTATTCTGGCCCTCCACTTT
TRBV11-2	TRBJ2-7	.	.	CASSFAGSYEQYF	TGTGCCAGCAGCTTCGCAGGGTCCTACGAGCAGTACTTC